These 11 T cell receptor beta chains were sequenced from one sample in a study of OX40 agonist ivuxolimab in advanced cancers. TCRdb keeps only in-frame clones here, not all; method: immunoSEQ multiplex PCR. The sample contains tens of thousands of clones, roughly three quarters of which appear only once. This specimen consisted of CD4+ or CD8+ T cells sorted from blood, obtained in a trial of the OX40 agonist ivuxolimab. All receptors come from an adult with an advanced solid tumor such as melanoma, head and neck, liver or kidney cancer.

V and J are TRBV28 and TRBJ1-2; TRBD1 might be the D (5 bases). This CDR3 spans 15 amino acids. Trimming left V 6 bases short and J 3 bases short, with 17 bases between. Germline CDR1 and CDR2: MDHEN and SYDVKM. The CDR3, as DNA: TGTGCCAGCAGCTCGAGGGGAATTCTCTACTATGGCTACACCTTC. It codes for CASSSRGILYYGYTF.

The chain links TRBV9 to TRBJ2-7; 12 bases line up with TRBD1. Germline V gives CDR1 SGDLS, CDR2 YYNGEE. The CDR3 loop spans 15 amino acids. After removal of 1 base from V and 6 bases from J, the junction contained 5 bases not matched to a gene. The CDR3 protein is CASSVTLGQGAEQYF. CDR3 nucleotides: TGTGCCAGCAGCGTAACGTTGGGACAGGGGGCCGAGCAGTACTTC. The full variable domain, with the rest looked up from reference TRBV9 and TRBJ2-7, is DSGVTQTPKHLITATGQRVTLRCSPRSGDLSVYWYQQSLDQGLQFLIQYYNGEERAKGNILERFSAQQFPDLHSELNLSSLELGDSALYFCASSVTLGQGAEQYFGPGTRLTVT.

V and J are TRBV19 and TRBJ2-5; TRBD2 might be the D (5 bases). CDR1 LNHDA and CDR2 SQIVND come from the germline V gene (reference sequence). The V end was cut by 6 bases, the J end by 3 bases, with 14 bases between. This CDR3 is built from 14 residues. The DNA for the CDR3 is TGTGCCAGTAGAGCCCCCGGAGGAGAAGAGACCCAGTACTTC. It specifies CASRAPGGEETQYF.

As regards this clone: One junction end disagrees with the germline gene, perhaps due to a read error. CDR3 protein: CAISESISTTRTDTQYF. CDR3 bases: TGTGCCATCAGTGAGTCGATTTCGACAACCCGCACAGATACGCAGTATTTT. The chain has TRBV6-1 and TRBJ2-3; unclear D gene. Germline V CDR1 and CDR2: MNHNS, SASEGT. The CDR3 is 17 residues long.

A few counts support this clone. CDR3 amino acids: CASSSVAGYNEQFF. The CDR3 DNA sequence: TGTGCCAGCAGCTCCGTAGCGGGTTACAATGAGCAGTTCTTC. The rearrangement uses TRBV11-3 and TRBJ2-1; 7 bases line up with TRBD2. The germline CDR1 and CDR2 sequences are SGHNT and YENEEA. J lost 4 bases, V lost 4 bases, and 4 bases had no gene match. CDR3 length equals 14 residues. The full variable domain, with the rest looked up from reference TRBV11-3 and TRBJ2-1, is EAGVVQSPRYKIIEKKQPVAFWCNPISGHNTLYWYLQNLGQGPELLIRYENEEAVDDSQLPKDRFSAERLKGVDSTLKIQPAELGDSAVYLCASSSVAGYNEQFFGPGTRLTVL.

This chain uses TRBV15 with TRBJ1-6; D possibly corresponds to TRBD1 (5 bases). V lost 3 bases and J lost 9, with 12 bases in between. Germline assignment: CDR1 LNHNV and CDR2 YYDKDF (reference sequence). The CDR3 is made up of 14 amino acids. The CDR3 DNA follows: TGTGCCACCAGCAGGGGTCAGGGAGGTTCACCCCTCCACTTT. This sequence encodes CATSRGQGGSPLHF.

This clone was recorded once. The CDR3 here is CASSQEGWGPWANVLTF. In nucleotides, the CDR3 is TGCGCCAGCAGCCAAGAGGGCTGGGGGCCGTGGGCCAACGTCCTGACTTTC. The rearrangement links TRBV4-1 to TRBJ2-6; TRBD1 might be the D (6 bases). This CDR3 contains 17 residues. V was trimmed by 0 bases and J by 5 bases, leaving 14 bases between them. Looked up from germline, CDR1 is MGHRA and CDR2 is YSYEKL.

The DNA for the CDR3 is TGTGCCAGCATCAGAGCTGTCGGGGTAGAAAAACTGTTTTTT. Translation gives CASIRAVGVEKLFF. The V and J genes are TRBV5-5 and TRBJ1-4, with D unresolved. The CDR3 has 14 amino acids. Germline loops: CDR1 SGHKS, CDR2 YYEKEE (reference sequence). V was pared by 6 bases and J by 8 bases, with 17 bases between.

The table lists this clone with a few counts. The chain couples TRBV14 to TRBJ1-5; weak D call: TRBD1 (5 bases). The ends were cut back, 5 bases at V and 3 bases at J, with 8 bases in the middle. This CDR3 is 13 amino acids long. The germline V gene has CDR1 SGHDN and CDR2 FVKESK. The DNA for the CDR3 is TGTGCCAGCAGCGCAGGGCTCAATCAGCCCCAGCATTTT. Residues: CASSAGLNQPQHF.

CDR3 bases: TGTGCCAGCAACGGTATACCCTATGGCTACACCTTC. Translated, it gives CASNGIPYGYTF. V is TRBV28 and J is TRBJ1-2; D unclear. The CDR3 totals 12 residues. V lost 7 bases to trimming and J lost 4 bases, with 10 bases between them. CDR1 and CDR2 from the germline V gene are MDHEN and SYDVKM.

The chain has TRBV5-4 and TRBJ2-4; D is unresolved. The V end was cut by 1 base, the J end by 1 base, with 6 bases between. The CDR3 has 14 residues. Germline values: CDR1 SGHNT, CDR2 YYREEE (reference sequence). In nucleotides, the CDR3 is TGTGCCAGCAGCTTGTCCGGGGCCAAAAACATTCAGTACTTC. Its protein is CASSLSGAKNIQYF.